This TCR beta chain was identified during a study of T cells in narcolepsy (dated by TCRdb to the late 2010s). Some background on the complete study: Healthy control donors were enrolled in the study alongside patients who had narcolepsy type 1 or type 2 (NT1, NT2). Autoreactive T cells targeting hypocretin neuron self-antigens (hypocretin, TRIB2) were sought in narcolepsy patients, and TCR Vbeta sequencing was used to track clonotypes in blood and CSF.

On the study overall, not on this receptor specifically: According to the report, autoreactive clonotypes were detected serially in the blood of the same patients and of different patients, but not in healthy controls. Numbers of sequenced blood memory CD4+ clonotypes were comparable, averaging around 42,000 in patients and about 33,000 in controls. Plots that compared CSF and blood CD4+ T cell clonotypes from the same patient highlighted HCRT-specific and TRIB2-specific autoreactive clonotypes. Certain blood memory CD4+ repertoires from patients and controls had no sequences that matched autoreactive T cell clones.

Memory CD4+ T cells were sorted ex vivo from peripheral blood of narcolepsy patients and healthy controls for TCR Vbeta sequencing. CDR1 and CDR2 are read off the germline V gene (reference sequence) as SGHNT and YYREEE. V ends up 0 bases short and J 1 base short, with an unmatched junction base count of 2. The CDR3 numbers 17 residues from cysteine through phenylalanine. Only the CDR3 DNA stays, 51 bases, in frame from base 1. The library was produced with the immunoSEQ multiplex PCR assay. The table comes from immuneACCESS by way of TCRdb, which keeps in-frame sequences with V and J called. Part of the clones is missing from these tables; in studies checked, under half for an unresolved V gene and the rest for unknown reasons. A total of under 35,000 clones appear in this sample, about 90% of them only once. Of the sample, under 1.5% is held by the ten largest clones. Concerning this clone: It lacks a known antigen. One base away there is no much larger clone; base qualities are not given.

The sequence was collected from a human donor with narcolepsy. Sequenced: CD45RA- memory CD4+ T cells from PBMCs. The cell subset or site label, read with the paper, signifies: memory T cells sorted ex vivo from peripheral blood. The chain uses TRBV5-4 and TRBJ2-2; 11 junctional bases match TRBD2. The nucleotide sequence is TGTGCCAGCAGCTTGGGGCTAGCGGGAGGGAACACCGGGGAGCTGTTTTTT. This codes for CASSLGLAGGNTGELFF.